The T cell receptor (beta chain) under discussion was sequenced for a study of T cell repertoires in cytomegalovirus infection. Findings and caveats of the study: In two of eight donors, the top clonotype was HLA-C-restricted CMV-specific. Cumulative public TCR beta family frequency identified CMV carriers with the relevant HLA.

CDR3 length: 13 residues. Looked up from germline, CDR1 is SGHDT and CDR2 is YYEEEE. Trimming left V 3 bases short and J 8 bases short, with 12 bases between. TCRdb analysed the reads with MiXCR anew, one entry per CDR3 protein. This sample carries approximately 140,000 distinct CDR3 sequences, less than 9.5% of them seen once, and the ten largest clones take around a tenth. A few counts support this clonotype. Its antigen is as yet unknown. V is TRBV5-6 and J is TRBJ2-4, with D perhaps TRBD2 (5 bases). The clonotype originates from a human donor in good health (CMV status not recorded). Some clones in this sample may be carry-over from other donors' samples. The sequenced sample was PBMCs. The CDR3 nucleotides are TGTGCCAGCAGCTGGAACCGGCGGGACATTCAGTACTTC. This gives the protein CASSWNRRDIQYF.